This TCR beta chain stems from a study of CD8 T cells in Susac syndrome. CDR1 is SGHTA and CDR2 is FQGNSA in the germline V gene. V was shortened by 4 bases and J by 0 bases, with 6 bases between the two germline ends. The CDR3 contains 14 residues. Random-hexamer reverse transcription was applied to about 0.45 to 1 ug RNA. MiXCR was run by TCRdb on the immunoSEQ multiplex PCR reads, yielding one entry per CDR3 protein. The sample has fewer than 200,000 distinct CDR3 sequences; about 91% are singletons. The source is a human donor with Susac syndrome. Sequencing used CD4+ T cells from PBMCs. This sequence joins TRBV7-2 and TRBJ2-2, with unresolved D. The CDR3 protein is CASSSDPNTGELFF. CDR3 DNA sequence: TGTGCCAGCAGCTCGGACCCGAACACCGGGGAGCTGTTTTTT.